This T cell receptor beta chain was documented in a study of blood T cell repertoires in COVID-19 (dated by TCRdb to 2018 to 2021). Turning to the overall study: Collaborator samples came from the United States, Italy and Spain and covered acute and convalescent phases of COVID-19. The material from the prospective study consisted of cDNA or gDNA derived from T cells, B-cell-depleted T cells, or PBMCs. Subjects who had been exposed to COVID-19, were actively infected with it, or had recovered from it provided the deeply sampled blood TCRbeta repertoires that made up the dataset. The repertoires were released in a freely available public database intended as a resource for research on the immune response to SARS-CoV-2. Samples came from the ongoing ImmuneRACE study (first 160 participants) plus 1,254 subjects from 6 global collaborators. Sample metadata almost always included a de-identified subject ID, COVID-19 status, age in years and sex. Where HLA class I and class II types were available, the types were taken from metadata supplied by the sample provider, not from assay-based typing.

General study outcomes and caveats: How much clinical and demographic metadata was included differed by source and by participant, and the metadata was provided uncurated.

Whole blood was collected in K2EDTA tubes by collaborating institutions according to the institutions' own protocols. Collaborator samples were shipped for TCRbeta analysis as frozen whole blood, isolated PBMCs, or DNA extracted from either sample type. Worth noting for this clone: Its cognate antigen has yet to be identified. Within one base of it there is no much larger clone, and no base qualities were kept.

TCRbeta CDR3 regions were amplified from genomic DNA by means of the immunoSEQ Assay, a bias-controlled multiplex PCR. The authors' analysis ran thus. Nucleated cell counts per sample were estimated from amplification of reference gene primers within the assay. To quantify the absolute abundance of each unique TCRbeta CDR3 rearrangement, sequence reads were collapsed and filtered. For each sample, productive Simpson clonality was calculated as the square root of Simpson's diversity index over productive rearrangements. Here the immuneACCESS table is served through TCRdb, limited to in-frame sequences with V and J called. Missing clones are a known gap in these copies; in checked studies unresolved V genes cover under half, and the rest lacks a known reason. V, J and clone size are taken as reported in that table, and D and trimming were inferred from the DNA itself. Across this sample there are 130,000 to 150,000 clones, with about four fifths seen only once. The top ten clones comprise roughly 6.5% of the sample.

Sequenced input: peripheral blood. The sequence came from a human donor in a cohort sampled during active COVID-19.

The DNA sequence is TGTGCCAGCTCACCAAATGTGGGGGGCCAAGAGACCCAGTACTTC. The translation is CASSPNVGGQETQYF. The rearranged segments are TRBV18 and TRBJ2-5; the best D guess is TRBD2, with 6 bases matching. The V end loses 2 bases and the J end loses 1 base, and a stretch of 11 bases separates them. CDR1 and CDR2 are read off the germline V gene as KGHSH and LQKENI. From cysteine to phenylalanine, the CDR3 is 15 amino acids long. Only CDR3 DNA is held: 45 bases, read in frame from base 1.